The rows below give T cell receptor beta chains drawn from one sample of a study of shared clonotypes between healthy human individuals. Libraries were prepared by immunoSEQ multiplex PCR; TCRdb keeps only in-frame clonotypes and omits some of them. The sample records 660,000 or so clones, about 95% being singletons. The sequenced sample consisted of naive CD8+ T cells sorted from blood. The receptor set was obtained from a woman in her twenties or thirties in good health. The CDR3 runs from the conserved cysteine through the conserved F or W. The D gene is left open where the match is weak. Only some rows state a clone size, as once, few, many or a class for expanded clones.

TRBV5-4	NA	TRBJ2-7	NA	CASSSDPTYEQYF	TGTGCCAGCAGCTCAGACCCAACCTACGAGCAGTACTTC
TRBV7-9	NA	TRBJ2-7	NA	CASSLPPDRYSYEQYF	TGTGCCAGCAGCTTACCCCCAGACCGGTACTCCTACGAGCAGTACTTC
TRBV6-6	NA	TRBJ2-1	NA	CASSYPEGRPEQFF	TGTGCCAGCAGTTACCCGGAAGGGAGGCCTGAGCAGTTCTTC
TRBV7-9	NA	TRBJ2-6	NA	CASSLATAPGANVLTF	TGTGCCAGCAGCTTAGCCACAGCGCCTGGGGCCAACGTCCTGACTTTC
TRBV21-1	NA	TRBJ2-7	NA	CASSKHYDRNTYEQYF	TGTGCCAGCAGCAAGCATTACGACAGGAATACCTACGAGCAGTACTTC
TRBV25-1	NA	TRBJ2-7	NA	CASSEWLDYEQYF	TGTGCCAGCAGTGAATGGTTAGATTACGAGCAGTACTTC
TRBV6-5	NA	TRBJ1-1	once	CASSWGGRNTEAFF	TGTGCCAGCAGTTGGGGGGGGCGGAACACTGAAGCTTTCTTT
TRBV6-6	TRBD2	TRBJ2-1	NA	CASSTSAYNEQFF	TGTGCCAGCTCGACTAGCGCGTACAATGAGCAGTTCTTC
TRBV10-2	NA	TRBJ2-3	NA	CASSESSSVDTQYF	TGCGCCAGCAGTGAGTCGTCTAGCGTAGATACGCAGTATTTT
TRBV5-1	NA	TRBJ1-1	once	CASRQTGFEAFF	TGCGCCAGCAGACAAACAGGGTTTGAAGCTTTCTTT
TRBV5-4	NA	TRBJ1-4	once	CASSLTVGEKLFF	TGTGCCAGCAGCTTGACAGTCGGGGAAAAACTGTTTTTT
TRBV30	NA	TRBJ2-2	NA	CAWSWHGGELFF	TGTGCCTGGAGTTGGCACGGCGGGGAGCTGTTTTTT